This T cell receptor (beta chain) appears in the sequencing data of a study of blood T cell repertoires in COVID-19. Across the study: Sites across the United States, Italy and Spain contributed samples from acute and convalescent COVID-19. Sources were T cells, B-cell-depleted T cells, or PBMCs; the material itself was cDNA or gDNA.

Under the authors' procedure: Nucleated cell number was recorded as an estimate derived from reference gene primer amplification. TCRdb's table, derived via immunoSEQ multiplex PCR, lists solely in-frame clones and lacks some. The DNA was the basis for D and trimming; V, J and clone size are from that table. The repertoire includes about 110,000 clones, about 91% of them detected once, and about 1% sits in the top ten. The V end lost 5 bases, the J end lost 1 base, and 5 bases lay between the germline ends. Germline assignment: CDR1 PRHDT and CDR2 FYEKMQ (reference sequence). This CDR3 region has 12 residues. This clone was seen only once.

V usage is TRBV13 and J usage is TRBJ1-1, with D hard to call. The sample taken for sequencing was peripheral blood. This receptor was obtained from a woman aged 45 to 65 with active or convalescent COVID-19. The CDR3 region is CASSGQNTEAFF. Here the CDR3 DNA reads TGTGCCAGCAGCGGCCAGAACACTGAAGCTTTCTTT.